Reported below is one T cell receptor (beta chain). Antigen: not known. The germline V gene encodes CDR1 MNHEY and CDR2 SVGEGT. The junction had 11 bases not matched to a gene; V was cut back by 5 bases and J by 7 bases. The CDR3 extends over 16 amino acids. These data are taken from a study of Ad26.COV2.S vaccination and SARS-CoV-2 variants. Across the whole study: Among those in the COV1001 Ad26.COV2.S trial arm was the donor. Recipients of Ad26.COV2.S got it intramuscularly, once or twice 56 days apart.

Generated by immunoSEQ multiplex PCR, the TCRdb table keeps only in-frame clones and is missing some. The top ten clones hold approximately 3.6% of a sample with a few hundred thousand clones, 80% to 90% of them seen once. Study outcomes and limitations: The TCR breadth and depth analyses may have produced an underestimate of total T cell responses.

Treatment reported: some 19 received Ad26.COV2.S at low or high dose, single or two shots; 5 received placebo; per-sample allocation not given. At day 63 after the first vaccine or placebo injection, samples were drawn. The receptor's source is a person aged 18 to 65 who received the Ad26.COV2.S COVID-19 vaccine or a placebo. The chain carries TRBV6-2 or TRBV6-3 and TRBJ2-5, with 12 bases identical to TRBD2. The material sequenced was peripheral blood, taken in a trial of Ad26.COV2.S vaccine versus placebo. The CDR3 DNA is TGTGCCAGCAGTGGACTAGCGGGGAATCTCGACGGGACCCAGTACTTC. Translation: CASSGLAGNLDGTQYF.